The clone carrying this T cell receptor beta chain came up once. The antigen is undetermined. The CDR3 is 16 amino acids. Germline V CDR1 and CDR2: SGHRS, YFSETQ. J lost 0 bases, V lost 3 bases, and 7 bases had no gene match. This sample is part of a study of a mutant IDH1 vaccine in newly diagnosed glioma. Study-level background: The study gave patients eight vaccinations in weeks 1, 3, 5, 7, 11, 15, 19, 23. Following radiotherapy alone, or alongside temozolomide cycles, vaccination was started after an interval of 4-6 weeks.

General study findings and limits: Changes to the top peripheral T cell clonotypes appeared unrelated to pseudoprogression.

As to time point: week 11, during vaccination. Vaccination used 300 ug of mutant IDH1 20-mer peptide per dose, with topical imiquimod. TCRdb's table, derived via immunoSEQ multiplex PCR, lists solely in-frame clones and lacks some. The sample carries tens of thousands of clones, roughly 83% recorded once. The rearrangement links TRBV5-1 to TRBJ1-1; 8 bases are shared with TRBD1. Sequences were derived from PBMCs, sampled from a glioma patient whose treatment included an IDH1 peptide vaccine. The receptor was derived from a woman between 50 and 59 years old with glioma. The DNA of the CDR3 is TGCGCCAGCAGCTCCCGGGACAGGACGCTGAACACTGAAGCTTTCTTT. It yields the protein CASSSRDRTLNTEAFF. Filled out from reference TRBV5-1 and TRBJ1-1, the complete variable domain reads KAGVTQTPRYLIKTRGQQVTLSCSPISGHRSVSWYQQTPGQGLQFLFEYFSETQRNKGNFPGRFSGRQFSNSRSEMNVSTLELGDSALYLCASSSRDRTLNTEAFFGQGTRLTVV.